Given below is one T cell receptor (beta chain) in context. Its cognate antigen is unknown. These data are taken from a study of neurological immune-mediated disorders. Study-wide results and limits: For the multiple sclerosis repertoire cluster, no association with any clinical or MRI feature was found.

This CDR3 contains 16 residues. Trimming pared 7 bases from V and 9 bases from J, leaving 25 bases between. TCRdb re-analysed the 5' RACE reads in MiXCR, keeping a single row per CDR3 protein. The sample yields more than 75,000 distinct CDR3 sequences, roughly 4.7% seen once. The rearrangement uses TRBV12-3 or TRBV12-4 and TRBJ2-4, with TRBD1 as a possible D gene (5 bases). The sequenced material came from PBMCs. This clonotype was sampled from a young woman with multiple sclerosis. CDR3: CASTQGGTDPRGIQYF. The CDR3 region has the DNA TGTGCCAGCACCCAAGGCGGAACAGACCCTAGGGGCATTCAGTACTTC.